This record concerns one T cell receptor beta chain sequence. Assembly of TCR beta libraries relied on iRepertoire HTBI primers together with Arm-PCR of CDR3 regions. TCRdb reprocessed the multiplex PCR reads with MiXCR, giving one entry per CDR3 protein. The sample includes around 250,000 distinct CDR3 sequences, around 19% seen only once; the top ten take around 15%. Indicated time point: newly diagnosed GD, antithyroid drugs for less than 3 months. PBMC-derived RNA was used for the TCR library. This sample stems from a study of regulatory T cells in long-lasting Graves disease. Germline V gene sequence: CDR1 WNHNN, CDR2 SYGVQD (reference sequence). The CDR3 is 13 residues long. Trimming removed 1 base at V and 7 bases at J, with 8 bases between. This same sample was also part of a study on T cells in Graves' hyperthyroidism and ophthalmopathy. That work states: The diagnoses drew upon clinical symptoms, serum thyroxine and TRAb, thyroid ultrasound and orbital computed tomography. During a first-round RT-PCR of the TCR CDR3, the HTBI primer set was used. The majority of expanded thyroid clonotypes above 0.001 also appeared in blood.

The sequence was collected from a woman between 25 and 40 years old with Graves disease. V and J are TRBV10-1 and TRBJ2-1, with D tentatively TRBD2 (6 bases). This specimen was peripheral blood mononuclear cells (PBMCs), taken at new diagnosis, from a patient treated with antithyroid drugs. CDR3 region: CASSEYRENEQFF. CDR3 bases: TGCGCCAGCAGTGAGTATCGGGAGAATGAGCAGTTCTTC.